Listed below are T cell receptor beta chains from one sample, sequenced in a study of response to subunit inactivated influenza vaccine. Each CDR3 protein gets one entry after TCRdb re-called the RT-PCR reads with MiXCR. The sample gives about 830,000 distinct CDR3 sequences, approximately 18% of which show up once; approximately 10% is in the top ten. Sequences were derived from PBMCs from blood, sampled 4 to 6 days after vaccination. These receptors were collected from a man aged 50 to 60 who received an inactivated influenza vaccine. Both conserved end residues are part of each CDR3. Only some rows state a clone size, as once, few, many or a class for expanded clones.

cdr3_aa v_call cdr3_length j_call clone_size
CAIKDTEFGELFF TRBV10-3 13 TRBJ2-2 many
CSVRGQGAYEQYF TRBV20-1 13 TRBJ2-7 few
CSVSGTSGQETQYF TRBV29-1 14 TRBJ2-5 few
CSARDPTSTQETQYF TRBV20-1 15 TRBJ2-5 few
CASSGTGADTEAFF TRBV9 14 TRBJ1-1 few
CAWTLAGNPYEQYF TRBV30 14 TRBJ2-7 few
CASTNFLAEDTQYF TRBV7-8 14 TRBJ2-3 .
CASSYSQGAKSYF TRBV11-2 13 TRBJ2-7 few
CSVRNSNSPLHF TRBV29-1 12 TRBJ1-6 .
CASSGGQARRGTQYF TRBV6-1 15 TRBJ2-5 .
CSATGLADLTDTQYF TRBV20-1 15 TRBJ2-3 .
CASSVQGAVYEQYF TRBV7-2 14 TRBJ2-7 few
CSARLGEGTYEQYF TRBV20-1 14 TRBJ2-7 .
CASSIGGGSGTDTQYF TRBV19 16 TRBJ2-3 .
CASSLALNEQFF TRBV11-2 12 TRBJ2-1 many
CASSQVFPPVNRAYEQYF TRBV4-1 18 TRBJ2-7 .
CASSSAGTNMANEQFF TRBV7-2 16 TRBJ2-1 .
CASSPPGQGSQETQYF TRBV12-3/TRBV12-4 16 TRBJ2-5 .
CASSQGGHFQETQYF TRBV4-1 15 TRBJ2-5 once
CASSQTGPADIQYF TRBV4-1 14 TRBJ2-4 few
CASSHGSILGEQFF TRBV5-1 14 TRBJ2-1 .
CASSSHSIPGEKLFF TRBV7-2 15 TRBJ1-4 few
CASSRGDDGIQYF TRBV3-1 13 TRBJ2-4 .
CSARAPGQTSSYEQYF TRBV20-1 16 TRBJ2-7 .
CASSVDGRSDEQYF TRBV9 14 TRBJ2-7 many
CSVSRGQSKNIQYF TRBV29-1 14 TRBJ2-4 many
CSGSGGDEKLFF TRBV29-1 12 TRBJ1-4 few
CSAKGYYNEQFF TRBV20-1 12 TRBJ2-1 .
CAISGPGLANEQFF TRBV10-3 14 TRBJ2-1 once
CASSRGRGGIDTDTQYF TRBV6-2/TRBV6-3 17 TRBJ2-3 .
CASSPIRGGENEQFF TRBV5-1 15 TRBJ2-1 few
CASSYSTWVQSSYNSPLHF TRBV6-5 19 TRBJ1-6 once
CASSYSPLGAMNTEAFF TRBV6-5 17 TRBJ1-1 .
CASSLGQDREAFF TRBV5-1 13 TRBJ1-1 .
CSASRQGGKNIQYF TRBV20-1 14 TRBJ2-4 few
CASSLGQFGEHYF TRBV5-1 13 TRBJ2-7 .
CASSQGQGEHF TRBV12-3/TRBV12-4 11 TRBJ1-5 few
CATSRDKGWDTQYF TRBV15 14 TRBJ2-3 few
CASREQGRPYEQYF TRBV19 14 TRBJ2-7 .
CASSLGSGGSTEAFF TRBV12-3/TRBV12-4 15 TRBJ1-1 few
CASSPLGGDSSNQPQHF TRBV5-5 17 TRBJ1-5 .
CASTPGNYNEQFF TRBV28 13 TRBJ2-1 few
CASSTRDSKGQETQYF TRBV7-9 16 TRBJ2-5 .
CASRGPANTGELFF TRBV2 14 TRBJ2-2 few
CATQESFNAEAFF TRBV24-1 13 TRBJ1-1 .
CASETSNDNEQFF TRBV12-3/TRBV12-4 13 TRBJ2-1 few
CASSSTAGTVYEQYF TRBV6-5 15 TRBJ2-7 few
CASSFSGGPQHF TRBV12-3/TRBV12-4 12 TRBJ1-5 .
CASSLDRTNEQFF TRBV5-1 13 TRBJ2-1 many
CASSRHRDGGYNEQFF TRBV5-1 16 TRBJ2-1 few
CSVDGPFF TRBV29-1 8 TRBJ1-1 .
CSVGGQGAYEQYF TRBV29-1 13 TRBJ2-7 .
CSAVGPNEQFF TRBV20-1 11 TRBJ2-1 .
CASSLGAVYNEQFF TRBV12-3/TRBV12-4 14 TRBJ2-1 few
CASSSRGAPPDTQYF TRBV7-2 15 TRBJ2-3 few
CASSPDRVGVGTEAFF TRBV7-2 16 TRBJ1-1 .
CSAEDRTRYEQYF TRBV20-1 13 TRBJ2-7 .